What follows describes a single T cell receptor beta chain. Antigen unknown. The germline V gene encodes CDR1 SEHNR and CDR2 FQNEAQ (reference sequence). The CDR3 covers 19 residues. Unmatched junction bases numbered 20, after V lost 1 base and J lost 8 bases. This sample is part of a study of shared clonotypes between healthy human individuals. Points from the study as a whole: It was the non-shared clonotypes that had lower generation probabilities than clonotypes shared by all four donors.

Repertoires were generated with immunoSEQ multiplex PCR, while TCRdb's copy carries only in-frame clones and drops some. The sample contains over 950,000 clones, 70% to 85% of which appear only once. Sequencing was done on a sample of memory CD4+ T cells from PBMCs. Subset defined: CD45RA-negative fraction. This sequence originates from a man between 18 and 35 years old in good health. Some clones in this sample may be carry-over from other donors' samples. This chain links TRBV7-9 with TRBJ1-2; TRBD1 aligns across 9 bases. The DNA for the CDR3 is TGTGCCAGCAGCTTAGTTGGTCCGGGACAGGGATCACGAAGAGGCGGCTACACCTTC. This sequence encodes CASSLVGPGQGSRRGGYTF.